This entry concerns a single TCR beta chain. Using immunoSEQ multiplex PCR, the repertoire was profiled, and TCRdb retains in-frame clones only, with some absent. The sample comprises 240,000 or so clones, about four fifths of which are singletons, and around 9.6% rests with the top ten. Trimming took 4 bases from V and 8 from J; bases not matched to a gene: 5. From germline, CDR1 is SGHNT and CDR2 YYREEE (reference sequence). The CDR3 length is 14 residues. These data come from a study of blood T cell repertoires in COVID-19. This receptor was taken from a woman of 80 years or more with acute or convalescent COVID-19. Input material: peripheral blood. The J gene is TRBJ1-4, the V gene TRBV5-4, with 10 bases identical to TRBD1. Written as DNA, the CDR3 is TGTGCCAGCAGCCGGGACAGGGGAGGAGAAAAACTGTTTTTT. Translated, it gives CASSRDRGGEKLFF. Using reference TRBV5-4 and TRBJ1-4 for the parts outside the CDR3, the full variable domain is ETGVTQSPTHLIKTRGQQVTLRCSSQSGHNTVSWYQQALGQGPQFIFQYYREEENGRGNFPPRFSGLQFPNYSSELNVNALELDDSALYLCASSRDRGGEKLFFGSGTQLSVL.